Presented here are 10 T cell receptor beta chains from one specimen sequenced in a study of post-analysis software for immune sequencing data. Unique molecular identifiers had been added to the TCR beta cDNA libraries. TCRdb processed the PCR reads anew with MiXCR; each CDR3 protein has one entry. The sample has about 460,000 distinct CDR3 sequences; around 40% are singletons. No antigen has been identified for these receptors. General study findings and limits: When patients were compared with controls, 4 or 5 TRBV segments were more frequent, TRBV5-6, TRBV5-1 and TRBV20-1 among them.

Sequenced input: blood. Receptors originate from a girl aged 10 to 17 with multiple sclerosis.

This chain uses TRBV7-3 with TRBJ2-1, with 10 bases aligning to TRBD2. Germline V gene data show CDR1 as SGHTA and CDR2 as FQGTGA. V shed 2 bases and J 6 bases; nucleotides not matched to a gene: 7. The CDR3 length is 16 residues. In nucleotides, the CDR3 is TGTGCCAGCAGCTTACTAGCGGGAGAGTACTCCAATGAGCAGTTCTTC. This codes for CASSLLAGEYSNEQFF.

This clonotype has only a few counts. J is TRBJ2-6 and V is TRBV7-3, with D perhaps given as TRBD1 or TRBD2 (6 bases each). CDR1 and CDR2 from the germline V gene are SGHTA and FQGTGA. The CDR3 is 16 residues long. V lost 1 base and J lost 3, with 10 bases in between. CDR3 amino acids: CASSLRGGGGANVLTF. The CDR3 nucleotides are TGTGCCAGCAGCTTAAGAGGGGGAGGTGGGGCCAACGTCCTGACTTTC. Drawing the rest from reference TRBV7-3 and TRBJ2-6, the complete variable domain is GAGVSQTPSNKVTEKGKYVELRCDPISGHTALYWYRQSLGQGPEFLIYFQGTGAADDSGLPNDRFFAVRPEGSVSTLKIQRTERGDSAVYLCASSLRGGGGANVLTFGAGSRLTVL.

This clonotype has just a few counts. CDR3 loop: CSVEESYAGEQYF. The CDR3 region has the DNA TGCAGCGTTGAAGAATCGTACGCGGGGGAGCAGTACTTC. The chain recombines TRBV29-1 with TRBJ2-7; TRBD2 might be the D (6 bases). Germline lookup yields CDR1 SQVTM and CDR2 ANQGSEA. The CDR3 length is 13 residues. V was cut by 0 bases and J by 7 bases, with 13 bases left in between.

This clonotype was seen a single time. The rearrangement links TRBV18 to TRBJ2-6; unclear D gene. The germline CDR1 and CDR2 sequences are KGHSH and LQKENI. This CDR3 has 16 residues. Deletions cut 2 bases from V and 2 bases from J, with 10 bases between. The CDR3 DNA reads as TGTGCCAGCTCACCAAGATTGGTAGCTGGGGCCAACGTCCTGACTTTC. It codes for CASSPRLVAGANVLTF.

This chain uses TRBV13 with TRBJ2-7; perhaps D is TRBD1 or TRBD2 (6 bases each). Per germline, CDR1 PRHDT and CDR2 FYEKMQ (reference sequence). V was shortened by 8 bases and J by 3 bases, with 17 bases between the two germline ends. This CDR3 is 14 amino acids long. CDR3 loop: CASSIGGTLYEQYF. CDR3 sequence (DNA): TGTGCCAGCTCTATAGGGGGGACCCTCTACGAGCAGTACTTC.

This chain connects TRBV4-1 to TRBJ2-1, with 7 bases identical to TRBD2. Germline-derived CDR1 and CDR2 are MGHRA and YSYEKL. The V and J ends lost 5 bases and 5 bases, in that order; junction bases with no gene match: 18. The CDR3 contains 18 residues. The CDR3 protein is CASSLAIYGEGPNNEQFF. The CDR3 bases are TGCGCCAGCAGCTTAGCCATCTACGGGGAGGGCCCAAACAATGAGCAGTTCTTC.

This clonotype was detected only a few times. The chain is built from TRBV7-2 and TRBJ2-3; possibly TRBD2 for D (5 bases). Per germline, CDR1 SGHTA and CDR2 FQGNSA. Trimming removed 8 bases from V and 1 base from J, with 16 bases in between. CDR3 length equals 15 residues. The CDR3 DNA follows: TGTGCCAGCCTTACTGCGAGCGGTCGCACAGATACGCAGTATTTT. The encoded protein is CASLTASGRTDTQYF.

The chain links TRBV5-1 to TRBJ1-4; D remains ambiguous. Germline lookup yields CDR1 SGHRS and CDR2 YFSETQ. CDR3 size: 13 residues. The V end was cut by 0 bases, the J end by 7 bases, with 7 bases between. CDR3 in DNA: TGCGCCAGCAGCTTGGCCGGGAGTGAAAAACTGTTTTTT. Encoded protein: CASSLAGSEKLFF.

The V and J genes are TRBV25-1 and TRBJ2-3; D is unresolved. This CDR3 comprises 17 residues. V was cut by 2 bases and J by 0 bases, with 15 bases left in between. The germline V gene encodes CDR1 MGHDK and CDR2 SYGVNS. The DNA of the CDR3 is TGTGCCAGCAGTGAAGTAGGACCCACGGATAGCACAGATACGCAGTATTTT. Translated, it gives CASSEVGPTDSTDTQYF.

J is TRBJ2-7 and V is TRBV13, with 7 bases fitting TRBD2. Looked up from germline, CDR1 is PRHDT and CDR2 is FYEKMQ (reference sequence). This CDR3 spans 16 amino acids. J gave up 1 base and V 4 bases, and 10 bases lay outside the gene matches. The CDR3 loop is CASSSESLAASYEQYF. Here the CDR3 DNA reads TGTGCCAGCAGCTCCGAATCCCTAGCGGCTTCCTACGAGCAGTACTTC.